The 9 T cell receptor beta chains listed next were all sequenced from one sample in a study of T-cell memory formation after mild COVID-19. Using its own MiXCR run on the 5' RACE reads, TCRdb lists one record per CDR3 protein. The sample has about 560,000 distinct CDR3 sequences, roughly 17% seen once. What was sequenced was PBMCs or a T cell subset sorted from them (not recorded which). These receptors all come from an adult woman who had mild COVID-19 (a few samples of this study predate the infection). Cell type and time point are not known.

Only a few counts were recorded for this clonotype. The gene calls are TRBV20-1 and TRBJ2-7; 7 bases line up with TRBD2. CDR3 length: 11 amino acids. Germline V CDR1 and CDR2: DFQATT, SNEGSKA (reference sequence). The J segment lost 4 bases and the V segment lost 4 bases, leaving 1 base of the junction unmatched. In DNA form, the CDR3 reads TGCAGTGCTAAGCGGGAATACGAGCAGTACTTC. Residues: CSAKREYEQYF.

The table lists this clonotype with a few counts. The chain has TRBV9 and TRBJ1-1; D unclear. Trimming pared 4 bases from V and 1 base from J, leaving 14 bases between. The CDR3 loop spans 15 amino acids. CDR1 and CDR2 from the germline V gene are SGDLS and YYNGEE. CDR3 coding DNA: TGTGCCAGCAGCCCGCAGAATCATAGGAACACTGAAGCTTTCTTT. Protein: CASSPQNHRNTEAFF.

The sample holds many counts of this clonotype. The rearrangement uses TRBV24-1 and TRBJ1-1; D not resolved. The V gene's germline CDR1 is KGHDR and CDR2 SFDVKD. The CDR3 has 13 amino acids. V lost 1 base, J lost 1 base, and 3 bases lay in between. In DNA form, the CDR3 reads TGTGCCACCAGTGATTTCGGGAACACTGAAGCTTTCTTT. Its protein is CATSDFGNTEAFF.

This sequence joins TRBV7-3 and TRBJ2-5; TRBD2 aligns across 10 bases. Per germline, CDR1 SGHTA and CDR2 FQGTGA. Trimming at V came to 3 bases and at J to 0 bases, leaving 4 bases not matched to a gene. CDR3 length: 16 amino acids. As DNA, the CDR3 is TGTGCCAGCAGCTTGGGACTAGCGCCTTACCAAGAGACCCAGTACTTC. Amino acids: CASSLGLAPYQETQYF.

This clonotype has ten or more counts. The gene calls are TRBV12-3 or TRBV12-4 and TRBJ1-4, with D uncertain. This CDR3 contains 11 residues. With 6 bases removed from V and 7 bases from J, the gap between germline ends came to 6 bases. The CDR3 DNA reads TGTGCCAGCAGCCTCAGTGAAAAACTGTTTTTT. It is translated as CASSLSEKLFF.

The rearrangement uses TRBV5-1 and TRBJ2-2, with TRBD1 identical over 9 bases. The CDR3 runs to 17 residues. Trimming cost V 0 bases and J 3 bases; bases outside gene matches: 6. Germline V gene sequence: CDR1 SGHRS, CDR2 YFSETQ. The CDR3, as DNA: TGCGCCAGCAGCTTGGTACTACAGGGGGCCGACACCGGGGAGCTGTTTTTT. As protein: CASSLVLQGADTGELFF.

J is TRBJ1-5 and V is TRBV18, with D hard to call. The CDR3 has 14 residues. Trimming stripped 4 bases from V and 0 bases from J, with 7 bases between. The germline V gene encodes CDR1 KGHSH and CDR2 LQKENI. The CDR3 nucleotides read TGTGCCAGCTCACAAGGGAATAGCAATCAGCCCCAGCATTTT. Protein: CASSQGNSNQPQHF.

This clonotype was detected a few times. The genes are TRBV6-1 and TRBJ2-7, with D perhaps TRBD2 (6 bases). Trimming removed 10 bases at V and 6 bases at J, with 19 bases between. Germline V lookup: CDR1 MNHNS, CDR2 SASEGT. The length of the CDR3 is 13 residues. The CDR3 sequence is CATPEDGGLEQYF. CDR3 DNA: TGTGCCACCCCAGAGGACGGAGGGCTCGAGCAGTACTTC.

The genes are TRBV10-3 and TRBJ1-2; 8 bases agree with TRBD1. This CDR3 region has 17 residues. Germline V gene sequence: CDR1 ENHRY, CDR2 SYGVKD. Trimming removed 3 bases from V and 4 bases from J; junction bases left unmatched: 13. CDR3 in DNA: TGTGCCATCAGTGACGATGCCGGGACAGGAGAGTTCTATGGCTACACCTTC. This translates into CAISDDAGTGEFYGYTF.